These 17 T cell receptor beta chains share one sample of origin, sequenced in a study of vaccination and CD4 T cells after COVID-19. One entry per CDR3 protein, called by TCRdb with MiXCR from the PCR reads. This table holds around 30,000 distinct CDR3 sequences, roughly 50% found once. Regarding time point: late sampling 161 to 241 days after vaccination in a few convalescent patients. The starting material was CD4+ T cells from blood, obtained about 7 months after SARS-CoV-2 vaccination. The receptors originated from a human donor who had recovered from COVID-19.

The CDR3 spells CASRDLKQPQHF. CDR3 nucleotide sequence: TGTGCCAGCCGGGACCTCAAACAGCCCCAGCATTTT. The chain recombines TRBV2 with TRBJ1-5; D possibly corresponds to TRBD1 (5 bases). CDR1 SNHLY and CDR2 FYNNEI come from the germline V gene. This CDR3 contains 12 residues. Trimming took off 8 bases at V and 7 bases at J, with 12 bases between the two ends.

This clonotype has a handful of counts. The gene calls are TRBV7-3 and TRBJ2-5; 10 nucleotides match TRBD2. V gave up 2 bases and J gave up 3 bases; unmatched junction bases: 0. CDR3 length: 14 amino acids. Germline loops: CDR1 SGHTA, CDR2 FQGTGA. The DNA of the CDR3 is TGTGCCAGCAGCTTAGGGACTAGCGAAGAGACCCAGTACTTC. Its protein is CASSLGTSEETQYF.

This clonotype was counted only a few times. The rearrangement joins TRBV27 to TRBJ2-3; D is undetermined. This CDR3 contains 13 residues. The germline V and J ends were trimmed by 6 bases and 0 bases, with 7 bases remaining between them. Germline CDR1 is MNHEY and CDR2 is SMNVEV (reference sequence). CDR3 coding DNA: TGTGCCAGCAGAAGGATGAGCACAGATACGCAGTATTTT. This codes for CASRRMSTDTQYF.

This clonotype occurred a few times. The V gene is TRBV7-6, the J gene TRBJ2-2; D possibly uses TRBD1 or TRBD2 (6 bases each). The CDR3 loop spans 15 amino acids. Germline V gene lookup returns CDR1 SGHVS and CDR2 FNYEAQ. V gave up 1 base and J gave up 3 bases, with 9 bases separating them. CDR3 DNA sequence: TGTGCCAGCAGCTTAGTGGGGGGCTACACCGGGGAGCTGTTTTTT. Its protein is CASSLVGGYTGELFF. Full variable domain (rest looked up from reference TRBV7-6 and TRBJ2-2): GAGVSQSPRYKVTKRGQDVALRCDPISGHVSLYWYRQALGQGPEFLTYFNYEAQQDKSGLPNDRFSAERPEGSISTLTIQRTEQRDSAMYRCASSLVGGYTGELFFGEGSRLTVL.

The CDR3 sequence: CASSDMGTDTDTQYF. CDR3 nucleotide sequence: TGTGCCAGCAGTGATATGGGGACGGACACAGATACGCAGTATTTT. V and J are TRBV28 and TRBJ2-3; D may correspond to TRBD1 or TRBD2 (5 bases each). This CDR3 contains 15 residues. Per the germline V gene, CDR1 is MDHEN and CDR2 is SYDVKM. Trimming took 5 bases from V and 2 from J, leaving 14 bases between them. Based on the CDR3 plus reference TRBV28 and TRBJ2-3, the full variable domain is DVKVTQSSRYLVKRTGEKVFLECVQDMDHENMFWYRQDPGLGLRLIYFSYDVKMKEKGDIPEGYSVSREKKERFSLILESASTNQTSMYLCASSDMGTDTDTQYFGPGTRLTVL.

The chain employs TRBV4-2 and TRBJ1-2, with a tentative D call TRBD1 (6 bases). V was pared by 5 bases and J by 3 bases, with 16 bases between. The germline CDR1 and CDR2 sequences are LGHNA and YNFKEQ. CDR3 size: 15 residues. The CDR3 sequence is CASSLKGGGDYGYTF. CDR3 sequence (DNA): TGTGCCAGCAGCTTAAAGGGGGGGGGTGACTATGGCTACACCTTC.

The gene calls are TRBV6-1 and TRBJ2-5; perhaps TRBD1 as D (5 bases). The CDR3 is 16 amino acids. CDR1 is MNHNS and CDR2 is SASEGT in the germline V gene. Trimming cost V 3 bases and J 2 bases, with 16 bases left between them. This CDR3 reads CASSEGPYRGQETQYF. The CDR3 coding sequence is TGTGCCAGCAGTGAGGGGCCCTACAGAGGTCAAGAGACCCAGTACTTC.

The chain recombines TRBV6-5 with TRBJ1-3; D is possibly TRBD1 (6 bases). V was cut by 4 bases and J by 4 bases, with 17 bases left in between. From germline, CDR1 is MNHEY and CDR2 SVGAGI. This CDR3 spans 16 amino acids. The CDR3 DNA sequence: TGTGCCAGCAGTTTGCGCCCGGGGGCGGGAGGAAACACCATATATTTT. Its translation: CASSLRPGAGGNTIYF.

This clonotype was seen a handful of times. The chain uses TRBV21-1 and TRBJ2-5; the tabulated D call, TRBD1, remains unverified against the DNA. TRBV21-1 is a pseudogene locus. This CDR3 is built from 13 residues. CDR3 coding DNA: TGTGCCAGCAGCAGCCCTAGGACAGTCCTAAAGTACTTC. Translating gives CASSSPRTVLKYF.

This clonotype is judged medium-sized (0.01 to 0.1%). This chain connects TRBV7-2 to TRBJ2-7; tentative D call: TRBD1 (5 bases). Looked up from germline, CDR1 is SGHTA and CDR2 is FQGNSA. The CDR3 is 11 residues long. Trimming took off 1 base at V and 13 bases at J, with 11 bases between the two ends. The CDR3 DNA follows: TGTGCCAGCAGCTTAGAATACGACAGATACTTC. Residues: CASSLEYDRYF.

This clonotype appeared a few times. V usage is TRBV6-1 and J usage is TRBJ1-6; the D gene is possibly TRBD1 (5 bases). Germline loops: CDR1 MNHNS, CDR2 SASEGT. The CDR3 is made up of 15 amino acids. Deletions cut 6 bases from V and 4 bases from J, with 13 bases between. Here the CDR3 reads CASRDRDFYNSPLHF. CDR3 sequence (DNA): TGTGCCAGCAGGGACCGGGACTTTTATAATTCACCCCTCCACTTT.

J is TRBJ2-5 and V is TRBV6-5; perhaps D is TRBD1 or TRBD2 (6 bases each). The V and J ends lost 0 bases and 1 base respectively, with 9 bases between them. Germline CDR1 MNHEY, CDR2 SVGAGI. The CDR3 is made up of 15 amino acids. CDR3 protein: CASSYSKGGQETQYF. CDR3 coding DNA: TGTGCCAGCAGTTACTCGAAGGGGGGCCAAGAGACCCAGTACTTC.

This clonotype has more than one count but fewer than ten. The rearrangement joins TRBV19 to TRBJ1-5, with a possible D match to TRBD1 (5 bases). CDR1 is LNHDA and CDR2 is SQIVND in the germline V gene (reference sequence). The CDR3 spans 13 residues. V was clipped by 6 bases and J by 5 bases, with 11 bases between them. The CDR3 here is CASRNAGHQPQHF. The CDR3 bases are TGTGCCAGTAGGAACGCGGGACATCAGCCCCAGCATTTT. Combining the CDR3 with reference TRBV19 and TRBJ1-5 gives the whole variable domain DGGITQSPKYLFRKEGQNVTLSCEQNLNHDAMYWYRQDPGQGLRLIYYSQIVNDFQKGDIAEGYSVSREKKESFPLTVTSAQKNPTAFYLCASRNAGHQPQHFGDGTRLSIL.

In regard to this clonotype: The junction differs from germline at one of its ends, possibly a read error. The rearrangement joins TRBV14 to TRBJ2-7, with D perhaps being TRBD1 or TRBD2 (6 bases each). The CDR3 has 14 amino acids. Germline CDR1 reads SGHDN; CDR2 reads FVKESK. CDR3 sequence reads: CASSLYRDSNEQYF. Written as DNA, the CDR3 is TGTGCCAGCAGCCTATACAGGGACTCCAACGAGCAGTACTTC.

This chain joins TRBV10-3 and TRBJ2-1, with 7 bases matching TRBD2. V trimming: 2 bases; J trimming: 8 bases; junction bases outside the gene matches: 3. This CDR3 has 13 residues. Germline CDR1 and CDR2: ENHRY and SYGVKD. The CDR3 region has the DNA TGTGCCATCAGTGAGCGAACTAGCGATGAGCAGTTCTTC. Its translation: CAISERTSDEQFF.

The CDR3: CASGNRGRIMGLSSYEQYF. The CDR3 bases are TGTGCCAGCGGAAACAGGGGGCGCATCATGGGTCTAAGCTCCTACGAGCAGTACTTC. The chain has TRBV27 and TRBJ2-7; the match to TRBD1 covers 9 bases. V shed 8 bases and J 0 bases; nucleotides not matched to a gene: 20. The CDR3 consists of 19 residues. Germline CDR1 is MNHEY and CDR2 is SMNVEV (reference sequence).

The V call is TRBV29-1, the J call TRBJ2-5; D is perhaps TRBD1 (6 bases). The germline V and J ends were trimmed by 4 bases and 7 bases, with 13 bases remaining between them. The CDR3 is made up of 12 amino acids. The germline V gene has CDR1 SQVTM and CDR2 ANQGSEA. Written as DNA, the CDR3 is TGCAGCGTTGTATCAGGGGAAGGGACCCAGTACTTC. Translation: CSVVSGEGTQYF. The variable domain in full, with the rest retrieved from reference TRBV29-1 and TRBJ2-5, is SAVISQKPSRDICQRGTSLTIQCQVDSQVTMMFWYRQQPGQSLTLIATANQGSEATYESGFVIDKFPISRPNLTFSTLTVSNMSPEDSSIYLCSVVSGEGTQYFGPGTRLLVL.